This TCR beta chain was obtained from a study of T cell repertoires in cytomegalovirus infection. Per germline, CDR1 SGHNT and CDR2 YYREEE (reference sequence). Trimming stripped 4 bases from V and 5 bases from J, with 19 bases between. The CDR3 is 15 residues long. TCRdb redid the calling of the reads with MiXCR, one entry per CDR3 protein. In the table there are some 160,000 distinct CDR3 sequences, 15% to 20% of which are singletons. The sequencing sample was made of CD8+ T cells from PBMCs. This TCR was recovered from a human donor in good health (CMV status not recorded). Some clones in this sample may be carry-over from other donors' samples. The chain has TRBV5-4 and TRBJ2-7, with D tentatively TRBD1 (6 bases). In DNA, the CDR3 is TGTGCCAGCAGCCAGTCGAGAGCAGGGGTGGACGAGCAGTACTTC. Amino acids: CASSQSRAGVDEQYF.